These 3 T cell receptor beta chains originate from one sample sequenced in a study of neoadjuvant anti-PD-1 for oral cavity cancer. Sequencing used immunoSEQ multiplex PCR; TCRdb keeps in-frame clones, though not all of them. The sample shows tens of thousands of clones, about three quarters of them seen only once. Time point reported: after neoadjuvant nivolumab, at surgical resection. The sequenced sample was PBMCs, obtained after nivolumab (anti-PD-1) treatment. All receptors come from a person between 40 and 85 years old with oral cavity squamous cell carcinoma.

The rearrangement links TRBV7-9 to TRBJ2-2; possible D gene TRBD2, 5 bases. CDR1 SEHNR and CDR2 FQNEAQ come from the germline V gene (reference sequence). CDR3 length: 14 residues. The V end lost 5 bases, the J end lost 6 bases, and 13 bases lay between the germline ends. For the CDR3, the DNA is TGTGCCAGCAGCCCCCGAGGGATGGCCGGGGAGCTGTTTTTT. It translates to CASSPRGMAGELFF.

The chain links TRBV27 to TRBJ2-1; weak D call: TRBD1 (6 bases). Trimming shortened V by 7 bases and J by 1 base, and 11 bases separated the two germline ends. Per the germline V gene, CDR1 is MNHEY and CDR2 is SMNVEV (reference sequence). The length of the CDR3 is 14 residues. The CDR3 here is CASKVQGSYNEQFF. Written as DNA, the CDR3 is TGTGCCAGCAAGGTCCAGGGGTCCTACAATGAGCAGTTCTTC.

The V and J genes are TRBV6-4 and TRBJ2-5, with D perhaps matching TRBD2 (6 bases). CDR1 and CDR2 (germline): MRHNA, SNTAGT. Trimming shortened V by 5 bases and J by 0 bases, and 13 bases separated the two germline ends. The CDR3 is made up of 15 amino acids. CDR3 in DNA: TGTGCCAGCAGTTGCGGGGCACCCGACCAAGAGACCCAGTACTTC. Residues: CASSCGAPDQETQYF.